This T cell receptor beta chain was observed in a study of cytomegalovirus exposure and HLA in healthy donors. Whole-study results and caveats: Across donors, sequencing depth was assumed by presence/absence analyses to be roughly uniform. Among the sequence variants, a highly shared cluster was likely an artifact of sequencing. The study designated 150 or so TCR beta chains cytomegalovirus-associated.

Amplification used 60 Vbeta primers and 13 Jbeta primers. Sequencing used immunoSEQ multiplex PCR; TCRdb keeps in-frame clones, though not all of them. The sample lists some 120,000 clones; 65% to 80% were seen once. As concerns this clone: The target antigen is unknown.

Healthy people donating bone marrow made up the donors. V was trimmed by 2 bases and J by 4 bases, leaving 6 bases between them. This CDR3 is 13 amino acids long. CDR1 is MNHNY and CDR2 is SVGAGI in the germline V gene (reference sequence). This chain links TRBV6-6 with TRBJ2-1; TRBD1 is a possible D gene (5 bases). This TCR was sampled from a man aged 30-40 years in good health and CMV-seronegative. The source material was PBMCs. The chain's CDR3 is CASSYQGYNEQFF. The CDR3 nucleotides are TGTGCCAGCAGTTACCAGGGATACAATGAGCAGTTCTTC.